The 7 T cell receptor beta chains below come from one sample, sequenced in a study of PD-L1 blockade in urothelial cancer. TCRdb keeps only in-frame clones here, not all; method: immunoSEQ multiplex PCR. This sample yields over 65,000 clones, of which around four fifths are seen a single time; 4% to 5% belongs to the top ten. The material sequenced was PBMCs, taken around atezolizumab (anti-PD-L1) treatment. Source of these receptors: a man in his 70s with urothelial cancer.

The CDR3 coding sequence is TGTGCAAGTCGCTTACCCGGGGGCGGGAGGAGATACGAGCAGTACTTC. Its translation is CASRLPGGGRRYEQYF. The chain links TRBV12-2 to TRBJ2-7; TRBD2, the D gene given by the table, was not confirmed from the DNA. TRBV12-2 constitutes a pseudogene. The CDR3 has 16 amino acids.

The genes are TRBV18 and TRBJ2-5; a weak D match, TRBD1 (5 bases). Trimming took 1 base from V and 1 from J, leaving 7 bases between them. CDR3 length equals 14 residues. CDR1 is KGHSH, CDR2 LQKENI, per germline. The CDR3 spells CASSPLRGQETQYF. CDR3 in DNA: TGTGCCAGCTCACCACTAAGGGGCCAAGAGACCCAGTACTTC.

The chain couples TRBV10-2 to TRBJ2-5; D may be TRBD2 (7 bases). Germline loops: CDR1 WSHSY, CDR2 SAAADI. This CDR3 has 16 amino acids. Between the trimmed V and J ends, which lost 2 bases and 4 bases, there was a span of 17 bases. The CDR3, as DNA: TGCGCCAGCAGTGAGAAAAGGGGGGGATCGGGAGAGACCCAGTACTTC. It is translated as CASSEKRGGSGETQYF.

This rearrangement joins TRBV4-2 to TRBJ2-4; maybe TRBD2 (6 bases). Germline CDR1 LGHNA, CDR2 YNFKEQ. Trimming cost V 2 bases and J 6 bases, with 17 bases left between them. The CDR3 is 16 amino acids. CDR3 sequence: CASSQPGRGAANIQYF. DNA for the CDR3: TGTGCCAGCAGCCAACCCGGGCGCGGGGCTGCAAACATTCAGTACTTC.

The CDR3 protein is CASKSSFTGGTGELFF. DNA of the CDR3: TGCGCCAGCAAGAGCTCTTTTACAGGGGGCACCGGGGAGCTGTTTTTT. The J gene is TRBJ2-2, the V gene TRBV5-1, with 8 bases that match TRBD1. From germline, CDR1 is SGHRS and CDR2 YFSETQ. Trimming cost V 6 bases and J 4 bases; bases outside gene matches: 11. This CDR3 spans 16 amino acids.

This rearrangement joins TRBV29-1 to TRBJ2-1; 9 positions match TRBD1. V shed 6 bases and J 0 bases; nucleotides not matched to a gene: 6. The CDR3 runs to 15 residues. Germline V gives CDR1 SQVTM, CDR2 ANQGSEA. This chain's CDR3 is CSVGTGPSSYNEQFF. In DNA form, the CDR3 reads TGCAGCGTCGGGACAGGGCCGAGCTCCTACAATGAGCAGTTCTTC.

The rearrangement uses TRBV5-1 and TRBJ1-1, with D unresolved. Trimming removed 5 bases at V and 0 bases at J, with 8 bases between. In germline, CDR1 is SGHRS, CDR2 YFSETQ. There are 13 residues in the CDR3. CDR3 bases: TGCGCCAGCAGAGCTGAACTGAACACTGAAGCTTTCTTT. Protein product: CASRAELNTEAFF.